This entry concerns a single T cell receptor beta chain. Its antigen is unknown. Clones were read by immunoSEQ multiplex PCR, and TCRdb kept only the in-frame ones, dropping some. The sample lists about 63,000 clones, 80% to 90% seen once, with about 6.5% in the top ten. The CDR3 is 16 amino acids. Germline V gene lookup returns CDR1 GTSNPN and CDR2 SVGIG (reference sequence). V was clipped by 2 bases and J by 9 bases; unmatched bases: 15. The data stem from a study of T cell responses to AZD1222 COVID-19 vaccine. Study-wide results and limits: Following two doses of AZD1222, Spike-specific TCR breadth and depth rose.

V and J are TRBV30 and TRBJ1-4, with 7 bases identical to TRBD1. The material was peripheral blood, obtained 28 days after the second AZD1222 dose. This receptor was taken from an adult who received the AZD1222 COVID-19 vaccine. As DNA, the CDR3 is TGTGCCTGGAGTTCTTTAGGGGGCGGGGGTTTACAAAAACTGTTTTTT. Protein: CAWSSLGGGGLQKLFF.